This TCR beta chain was captured in a study of technical replicates of blood from a few donors. Profiling relied on immunoSEQ multiplex PCR, and the TCRdb table lists in-frame clones only, not all of them. The table has approximately 70,000 clones, less than 98% seen once. Per the germline V gene, CDR1 is MNHEY and CDR2 is SMNVEV (reference sequence). V was pared by 6 bases and J by 1 base, with 3 bases of the junction left unmatched. The CDR3 consists of 14 residues. V and J are TRBV27 and TRBJ2-5; 9 bases match TRBD1. The receptor's source is a human donor in good health. Source material: T cells isolated from PBMCs. The CDR3 is CASRTGGAQETQYF. CDR3 sequence (DNA): TGTGCCAGCAGGACAGGGGGTGCCCAAGAGACCCAGTACTTC.